This entry features one T cell receptor (beta chain) sequence. Its antigen is unknown. Profiling relied on immunoSEQ multiplex PCR, and the TCRdb table lists in-frame clones only, not all of them. The table has fewer than 4,500 clones, 90% to 95% seen once. The CDR3 contains 15 residues. Trimming left V 1 base short and J 2 bases short, with 10 bases between. Germline assignment: CDR1 SGHAT and CDR2 FQNNGV. This sample was taken from a study of T cell clonotyping in hematopoietic cell transplantation. Findings of the study overall: After transplant, recipient diversity fell while pathologically expanded clonotypes grew through day 180. Without cell sorting, CD4 versus CD8 contributions remain unresolved.

This TCR came from a male patient in his 70s who had an allogeneic stem cell transplant from an unrelated donor, so T cells may come from the graft donor. Some clones in this sample may be carry-over from other donors' samples. The rearrangement joins TRBV11-2 to TRBJ2-3, with D hard to call. This material consisted of peripheral blood mononuclear cells, taken 30 days after allogeneic stem cell transplant. The CDR3 sequence is CASSLARTITDTQYF. The DNA for the CDR3 is TGTGCCAGCAGCTTAGCCCGGACGATCACAGATACGCAGTATTTT.